Listed here are 8 T cell receptor beta chains from one sample, sequenced in a study of blood T cell repertoires in COVID-19. This table comes from immunoSEQ multiplex PCR, and its TCRdb copy is limited to in-frame clones, with some not included. The sample has 250,000 to 300,000 clones, about 83% seen once. Specimen: peripheral blood. Source of these receptors: a man aged 80 or over with acute or convalescent COVID-19.

The rearrangement joins TRBV4-1 to TRBJ2-3; 12 nucleotides agree with TRBD2. This CDR3 is built from 19 residues. Per germline, CDR1 MGHRA and CDR2 YSYEKL. Trimming removed 0 bases from V and 11 bases from J; junction bases left unmatched: 18. The CDR3 sequence: CASSQDRVRTSGVRGEQYF. The CDR3 DNA follows: TGCGCCAGCAGCCAAGACAGAGTAAGGACTAGCGGGGTGCGGGGGGAGCAGTATTTT.

In DNA form, the CDR3 reads TGTGCCAGCAGCCACACAGGGTACGAGCAGTACTTC. This translates into CASSHTGYEQYF. The rearrangement joins TRBV3-1 (or the pseudogene TRBV3-2) to TRBJ2-7, with D possibly TRBD1 on 6 matching bases. V lost 3 bases and J 4 bases, leaving 7 bases between the germline ends. The CDR3 covers 12 residues. Germline-derived CDR1 and CDR2 are LGHDT and YNNKEL (reference sequence).

The chain is built from TRBV2 and TRBJ1-4, with TRBD1 identical over 7 bases. The junction had 4 bases not matched to a gene; V was cut back by 7 bases and J by 5 bases. Germline CDR1 SNHLY, CDR2 FYNNEI. This CDR3 has 13 amino acids. The CDR3 bases are TGTGCCAGCAAGGCAGGGGGGAATGAAAAACTGTTTTTT. Its protein product is CASKAGGNEKLFF.

The table lists this clone with a count of one. The chain employs TRBV6-6 and TRBJ2-6; possible D gene TRBD2, 5 bases. The V gene lost 4 bases and the J gene lost 2 bases, with 9 bases spanning the gap. The germline gives CDR1 MNHNY, CDR2 SVGAGI (reference sequence). The CDR3 runs to 15 residues. CDR3 region: CASSSQRAGANVLTF. DNA for the CDR3: TGTGCCAGCAGTTCGCAGAGGGCTGGGGCCAACGTCCTGACTTTC.

The rearrangement uses TRBV3-1 (or the pseudogene TRBV3-2) and TRBJ2-5, with TRBD1 identical over 10 bases. The CDR3 runs to 16 residues. The J segment lost 0 bases and the V segment lost 2 bases, leaving 3 bases of the junction unmatched. Germline CDR1 LGHDT, CDR2 YNNKEL (reference sequence). This chain's CDR3 is CASSQSGQGDQETQYF. CDR3 in DNA: TGTGCCAGCAGCCAATCAGGACAGGGGGACCAAGAGACCCAGTACTTC.

V gene TRBV5-1 combines with J gene TRBJ2-3; TRBD1 aligns across 11 bases. The CDR3 sequence is 15 residues long. V lost 4 bases, J lost 4 bases, and 5 bases stayed unmatched. Germline V lookup: CDR1 SGHRS, CDR2 YFSETQ. CDR3 region: CASSDGQGASDTQYF. For the CDR3, the DNA is TGCGCCAGCAGCGACGGACAGGGGGCCTCAGATACGCAGTATTTT.

The chain is built from TRBV27 and TRBJ1-2; D is undetermined. V lost 6 bases, J lost 0 bases, and 17 bases lay in between. CDR1 is MNHEY, CDR2 SMNVEV, per germline (reference sequence). CDR3 length equals 16 residues. The CDR3 nucleotides read TGTGCCAGCAGCTCTTCTAGGCAGTCCTCTAACTATGGCTACACCTTC. It yields the protein CASSSSRQSSNYGYTF.

The rearrangement links TRBV2 to TRBJ1-6, with D possibly TRBD1 on 6 matching bases. Per the germline V gene, CDR1 is SNHLY and CDR2 is FYNNEI. The V gene lost 7 bases and the J gene lost 7 bases, with 11 bases spanning the gap. This CDR3 has 13 residues. The CDR3 sequence is CASIRTENSPLHF. The CDR3 DNA follows: TGTGCCAGCATCCGGACAGAGAATTCACCCCTCCACTTT.